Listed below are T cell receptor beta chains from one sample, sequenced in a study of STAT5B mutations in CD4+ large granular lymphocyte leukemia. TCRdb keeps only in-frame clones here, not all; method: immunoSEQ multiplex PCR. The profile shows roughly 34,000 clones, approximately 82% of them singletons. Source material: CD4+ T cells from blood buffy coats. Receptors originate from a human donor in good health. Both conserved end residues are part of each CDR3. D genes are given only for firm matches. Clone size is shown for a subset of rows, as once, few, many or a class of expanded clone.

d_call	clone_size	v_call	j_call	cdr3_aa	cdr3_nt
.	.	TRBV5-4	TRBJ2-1	CASGRGAGEFNEQFF	TGTGCCAGCGGTCGGGGGGCAGGGGAGTTTAATGAGCAGTTCTTC
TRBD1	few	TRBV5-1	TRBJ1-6	CASSLVGQSYSPLHF	TGCGCCAGCAGCTTGGTGGGACAGTCATATTCACCCCTCCACTTT
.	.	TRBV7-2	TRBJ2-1	CASSLDDEQFF	TGTGCCAGCAGCTTAGACGATGAGCAGTTCTTC
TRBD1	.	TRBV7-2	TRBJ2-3	CASSPQGGTDTQYF	TGTGCCAGTAGCCCACAGGGGGGAACAGATACGCAGTATTTT
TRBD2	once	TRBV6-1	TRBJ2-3	CASREGTYGTSGIDTQYF	TGTGCCAGCAGGGAAGGAACTTATGGGACTAGCGGGATAGATACGCAGTATTTT
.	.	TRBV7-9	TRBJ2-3	CASSLGVSTDTDTQYF	TGTGCCAGCAGCTTAGGGGTCTCGACGGATACAGATACGCAGTATTTT
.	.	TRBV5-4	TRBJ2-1	CASSLDELNNEQFF	TGTGCCAGCAGCTTGGATGAACTAAACAATGAGCAGTTCTTC
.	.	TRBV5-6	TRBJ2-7	CASSLLQVSYEQYF	TGTGCCAGCAGCTTGCTCCAGGTGTCCTACGAGCAGTACTTC
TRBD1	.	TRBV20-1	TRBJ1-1	CSASTGGAFF	TGCAGTGCTAGCACAGGGGGGGCTTTCTTT
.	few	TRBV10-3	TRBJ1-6	CATYRGWDSPLHF	TGTGCCACCTACAGAGGGTGGGATTCACCCCTCCACTTT
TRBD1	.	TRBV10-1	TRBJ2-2	CASSPGQGGIGELFF	TGCGCCAGCAGTCCGGGACAGGGCGGTATAGGGGAGCTGTTTTTT
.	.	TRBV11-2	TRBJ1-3	CASSFRRTDSGNTIYF	TGTGCCAGCAGCTTCCGAAGGACAGACTCTGGAAACACCATATATTTT
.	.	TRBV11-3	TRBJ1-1	CASSLDTWERVGAEAFF	TGTGCCAGCAGCTTAGATACGTGGGAGCGGGTCGGGGCTGAAGCTTTCTTT
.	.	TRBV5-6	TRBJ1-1	CASSSKGPVNTEAFF	TGTGCCAGCAGCTCGAAGGGACCGGTGAACACTGAAGCTTTCTTT
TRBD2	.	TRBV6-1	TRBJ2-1	CASKPGLAGVNEQFF	TGTGCCAGCAAACCGGGACTAGCGGGAGTCAATGAGCAGTTCTTC
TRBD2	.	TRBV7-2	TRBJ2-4	CASSWTSGGKNIQYF	TGTGCCAGCAGCTGGACTAGCGGAGGGAAAAACATTCAGTACTTC
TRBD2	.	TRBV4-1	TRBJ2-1	CASSHLTLAGGYNEQFF	TGCGCCAGCAGCCACCTTACACTAGCGGGAGGATACAATGAGCAGTTCTTC
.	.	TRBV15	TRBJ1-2	CATSRDTDYGYTF	TGTGCCACCAGCAGAGATACGGACTATGGCTACACCTTC
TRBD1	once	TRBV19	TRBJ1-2	CASTDRGRIYGYTF	TGTGCCAGTACGGACAGGGGGCGTATCTATGGCTACACCTTC
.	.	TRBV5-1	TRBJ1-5	CASSLGLNPGQPQHF	TGCGCCAGCAGCTTGGGACTGAACCCGGGTCAGCCCCAGCATTTT
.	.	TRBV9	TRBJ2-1	CASSVEGTLSYNEQFF	TGTGCCAGCAGCGTAGAGGGCACCCTTTCCTACAATGAGCAGTTCTTC
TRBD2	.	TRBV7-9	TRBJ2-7	CASSFSGGAMDEQYF	TGTGCCAGCAGCTTCTCGGGGGGGGCGATGGACGAGCAGTACTTC
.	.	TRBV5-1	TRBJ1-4	CASSSGVSTNEKLFF	TGCGCCAGCAGCTCAGGGGTTTCTACTAATGAAAAACTGTTTTTT
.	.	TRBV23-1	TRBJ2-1	CASSQCLDQSYNEQFF	TGCGCCAGCAGTCAATGCCTAGATCAGTCCTACAATGAGCAGTTCTTC
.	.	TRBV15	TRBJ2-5	CATSRGVAVMETQYF	TGTGCCACCAGCAGAGGTGTGGCAGTCATGGAGACCCAGTACTTC
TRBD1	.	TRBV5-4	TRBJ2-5	CASSPGGQQETQYF	TGTGCCAGCAGCCCAGGGGGCCAGCAAGAGACCCAGTACTTC
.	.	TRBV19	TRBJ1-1	CASSIGRGRNPHF	TGTGCCAGTAGTATAGGGCGGGGGCGGAACCCACATTTT
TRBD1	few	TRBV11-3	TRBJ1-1	CASSLDWIRDRGRGNTEAFF	TGTGCCAGCAGCTTAGATTGGATCCGGGACAGGGGGCGAGGGAACACTGAAGCTTTCTTT
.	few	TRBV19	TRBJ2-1	CASSSRKEGSYNEQFF	TGTGCCAGTTCCTCCAGGAAGGAGGGAAGCTACAATGAGCAGTTCTTC
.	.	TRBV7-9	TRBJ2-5	CASSYHRETQYF	TGTGCCAGCAGTTACCACCGGGAGACCCAGTACTTC
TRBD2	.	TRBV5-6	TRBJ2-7	CASSSRTRGYEQYF	TGTGCCAGCAGTTCCCGGACTAGAGGATACGAGCAGTACTTC
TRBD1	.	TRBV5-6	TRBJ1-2	CASSKETGTGFSGGYTF	TGTGCCAGCAGCAAGGAAACAGGGACAGGGTTTTCTGGTGGCTACACCTTC
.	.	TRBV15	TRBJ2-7	CATSRDRTYEQYF	TGTGCCACCAGCAGGGACAGAACCTACGAGCAGTACTTC
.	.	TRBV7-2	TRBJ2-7	CASSLVTGYEQYF	TGTGCCAGCAGCTTAGTAACGGGTTACGAGCAGTACTTC
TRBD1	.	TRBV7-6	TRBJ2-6	CASSLMSGRTGGRGANVLTF	TGTGCCAGCAGCTTAATGAGCGGCCGGACAGGGGGCAGGGGGGCCAACGTCCTGACTTTC
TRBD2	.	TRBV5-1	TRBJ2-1	CASSLGTSGGSYNEQFF	TGCGCCAGCAGCTTGGGGACTAGCGGGGGCTCCTACAATGAGCAGTTCTTC
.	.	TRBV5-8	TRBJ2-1	CASSFAAEPYNEQFF	TGTGCCAGCAGCTTTGCAGCGGAGCCCTACAATGAGCAGTTCTTC
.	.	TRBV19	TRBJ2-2	CASSILGGGAGTGELFF	TGTGCCAGTAGTATCCTTGGGGGGGGCGCGGGGACCGGGGAGCTGTTTTTT
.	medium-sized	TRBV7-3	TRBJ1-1	CASSLSFLSTEAFF	TGTGCCAGCAGCTTATCCTTCCTAAGTACTGAAGCTTTCTTT
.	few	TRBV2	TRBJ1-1	CASSENTEAFF	TGTGCCAGCAGTGAAAACACTGAAGCTTTCTTT
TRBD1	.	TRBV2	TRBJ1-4	CASRERTGVAEKLFF	TGTGCCAGCAGGGAGAGGACAGGGGTGGCGGAAAAACTGTTTTTT
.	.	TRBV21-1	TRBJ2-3	CASSNLLGLAGSTDTQYF	TGTGCCAGCAGCAACTTACTAGGGCTAGCGGGGAGCACAGATACGCAGTATTTT
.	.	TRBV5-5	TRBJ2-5	CASNLGGAGTRETQYF	TGTGCCAGCAACCTGGGGGGAGCAGGGACTCGCGAGACCCAGTACTTC
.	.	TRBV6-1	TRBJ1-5	CASGGRSLNQPQHF	TGTGCCAGCGGGGGGCGCTCGCTGAATCAGCCCCAGCATTTT
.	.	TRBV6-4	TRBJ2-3	CASSPRGTDTQYF	TGTGCCAGCAGCCCGCGGGGCACAGATACGCAGTATTTT
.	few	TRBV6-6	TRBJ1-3	CASSYRDNSGNTIYF	TGTGCCAGCAGTTACAGGGACAACTCTGGAAACACCATATATTTT
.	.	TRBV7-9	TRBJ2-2	CAIPGDTGGELFF	TGTGCCATCCCAGGGGACACGGGCGGGGAGCTGTTTTTT
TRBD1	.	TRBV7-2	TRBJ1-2	CASSRPGTGEGYTF	TGTGCCAGCAGCCGGCCCGGGACAGGAGAAGGCTACACCTTC
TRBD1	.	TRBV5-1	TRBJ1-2	CASSFGTGGDYGYTF	TGCGCCAGCAGCTTCGGGACAGGGGGCGATTATGGCTACACCTTC